This T cell receptor beta chain was documented in a study of T cells in Graves' hyperthyroidism and ophthalmopathy. Study-wide findings and caveats: Ophthalmopathy and stable hyperthyroidism were told apart by a 13 V-J model.

RNA transcripts gave rise to amplified TCR beta CDR3 regions. The HTBI set primed first-round TCR CDR3 RT-PCR. TCRdb reanalysed the multiplex PCR reads using MiXCR and keeps one entry per CDR3 protein. The sample carries a few hundred thousand distinct CDR3 sequences, about 20% recorded once. Patients were excluded because of uncontrolled infection, other autoimmune disease, pregnancy or lactation. The study based diagnoses on clinical symptoms, serum thyroxine and TRAb, thyroid ultrasound and orbital computed tomography. Out of about 10 ml of fresh peripheral blood came the PBMCs. Turning to this clonotype: The antigen is not known.

Germline CDR1 is SQVTM and CDR2 is ANQGSEA. The CDR3 totals 13 residues. V was trimmed by 2 bases and J by 3 bases, leaving 9 bases between them. This sequence originates from a woman aged 50 to 65 with Graves' hyperthyroidism. V and J are TRBV29-1 and TRBJ2-3, with D possibly matching TRBD2 (5 bases). Sequences were obtained from blood. CDR3 in DNA: TGCAGCGTTGAACCCGGGGAGACAGATACGCAGTATTTT. Its protein is CSVEPGETDTQYF.